The T cell receptor (beta chain) under discussion was sequenced for a study of monozygotic twins with inflammatory bowel disease. Overall study findings and caveats: Patients received differing immunosuppressive treatments, which may have added variability to their repertoires. It was not supported that a single strong signal or clonotype was associated with IBD. It was in IBD patients that TCRbeta diversity (inverse Simpson) was lower than in healthy co-twins.

Whole blood that had not undergone T cell sorting provided the isolated total RNA. On this clonotype itself: Its antigen remains unknown.

There are 15 residues in the CDR3. CDR1 is DFQATT, CDR2 SNEGSKA, per germline (reference sequence). TCRdb reprocessed the 5' RACE reads and keeps a single row for each CDR3 protein, giving no DNA. This table holds around 230,000 distinct CDR3 sequences. The sample taken for sequencing was blood. This receptor was obtained from a human donor with ulcerative colitis or Crohn's disease, or a healthy co-twin of an affected twin (not recorded which). The V gene is TRBV20-1, the J gene TRBJ2-3; TCRdb calls TRBD1, which cannot be checked without DNA. The CDR3 sequence is CSVTPGGGRTDTQYF.